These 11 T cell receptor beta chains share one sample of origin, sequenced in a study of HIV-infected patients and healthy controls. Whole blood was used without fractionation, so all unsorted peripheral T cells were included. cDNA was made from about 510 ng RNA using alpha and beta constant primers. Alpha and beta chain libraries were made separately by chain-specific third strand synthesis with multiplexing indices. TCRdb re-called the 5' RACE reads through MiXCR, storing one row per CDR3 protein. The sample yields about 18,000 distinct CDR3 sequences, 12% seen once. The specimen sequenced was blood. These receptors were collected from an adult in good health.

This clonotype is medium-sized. The CDR3 nucleotides are TGCGCCACTTCCACGGGGGTTTCTGAAGCTTTCTTT. Translating gives CATSTGVSEAFF. The V and J genes are TRBV10-2 and TRBJ1-1, with D perhaps TRBD1 (5 bases). CDR3 length: 12 amino acids. Germline CDR1 and CDR2: WSHSY and SAAADI. V was trimmed by 10 bases and J by 6 bases, leaving 15 bases between them.

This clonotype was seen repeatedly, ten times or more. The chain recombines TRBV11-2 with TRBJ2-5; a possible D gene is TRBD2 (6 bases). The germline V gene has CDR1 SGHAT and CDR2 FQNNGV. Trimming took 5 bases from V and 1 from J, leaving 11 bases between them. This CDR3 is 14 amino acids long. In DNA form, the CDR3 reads TGTGCCAGCAGCCCAATAGCGGTCCAAGAGACCCAGTACTTC. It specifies CASSPIAVQETQYF.

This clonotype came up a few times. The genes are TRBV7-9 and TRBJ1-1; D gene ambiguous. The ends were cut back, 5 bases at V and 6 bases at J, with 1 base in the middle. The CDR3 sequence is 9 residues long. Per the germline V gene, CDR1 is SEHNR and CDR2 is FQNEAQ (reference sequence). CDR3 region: CASSPEAFF. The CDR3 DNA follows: TGTGCCAGCAGCCCTGAAGCTTTCTTT.

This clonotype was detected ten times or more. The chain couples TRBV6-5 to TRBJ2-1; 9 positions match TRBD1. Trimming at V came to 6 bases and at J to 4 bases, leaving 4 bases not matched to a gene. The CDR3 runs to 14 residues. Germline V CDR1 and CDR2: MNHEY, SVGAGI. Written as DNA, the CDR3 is TGTGCCAGCAGAGACAGGGGGACTTACAATGAGCAGTTCTTC. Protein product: CASRDRGTYNEQFF.

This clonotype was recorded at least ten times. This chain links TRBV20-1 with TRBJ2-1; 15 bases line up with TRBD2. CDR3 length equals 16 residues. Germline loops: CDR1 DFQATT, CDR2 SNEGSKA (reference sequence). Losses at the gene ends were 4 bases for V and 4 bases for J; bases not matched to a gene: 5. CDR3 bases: TGCAGTGCTACCCGGACTAGCGGGGGGGGTTACAATGAGCAGTTCTTC. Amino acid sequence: CSATRTSGGGYNEQFF.

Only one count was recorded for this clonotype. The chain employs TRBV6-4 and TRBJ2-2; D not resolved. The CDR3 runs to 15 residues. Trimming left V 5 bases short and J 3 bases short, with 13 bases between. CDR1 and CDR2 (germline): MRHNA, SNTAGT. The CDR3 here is CASSPGRIHTGELFF. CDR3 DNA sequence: TGTGCCAGCAGTCCCGGGCGGATACACACCGGGGAGCTGTTTTTT.

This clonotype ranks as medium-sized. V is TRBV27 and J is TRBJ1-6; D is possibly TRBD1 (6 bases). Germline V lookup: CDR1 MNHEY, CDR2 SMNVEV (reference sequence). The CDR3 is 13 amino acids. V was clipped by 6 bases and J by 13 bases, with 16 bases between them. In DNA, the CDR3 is TGTGCCAGCAGCGCAACCGAGGGGGGCCCCCTCCACTTT. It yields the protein CASSATEGGPLHF.

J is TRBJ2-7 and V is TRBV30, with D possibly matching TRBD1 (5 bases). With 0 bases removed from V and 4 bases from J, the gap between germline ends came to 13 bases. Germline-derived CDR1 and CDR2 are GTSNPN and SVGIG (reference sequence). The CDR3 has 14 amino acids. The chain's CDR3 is CAWSVPGRTYEQYF. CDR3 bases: TGTGCCTGGAGTGTTCCGGGTCGGACATACGAGCAGTACTTC.

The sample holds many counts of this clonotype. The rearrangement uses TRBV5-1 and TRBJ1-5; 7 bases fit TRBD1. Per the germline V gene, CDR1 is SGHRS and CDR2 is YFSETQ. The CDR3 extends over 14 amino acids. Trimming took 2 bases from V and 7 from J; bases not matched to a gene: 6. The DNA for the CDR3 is TGCGCCAGCAGCTTACAGGGGAGAGGACAGCCCCAGCATTTT. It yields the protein CASSLQGRGQPQHF. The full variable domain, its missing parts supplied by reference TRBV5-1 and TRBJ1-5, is KAGVTQTPRYLIKTRGQQVTLSCSPISGHRSVSWYQQTPGQGLQFLFEYFSETQRNKGNFPGRFSGRQFSNSRSEMNVSTLELGDSALYLCASSLQGRGQPQHFGDGTRLSIL.

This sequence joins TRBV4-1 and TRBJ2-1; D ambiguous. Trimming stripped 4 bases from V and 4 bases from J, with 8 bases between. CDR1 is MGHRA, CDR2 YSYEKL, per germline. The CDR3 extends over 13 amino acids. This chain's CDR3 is CASSLQAYNEQFF. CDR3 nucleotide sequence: TGCGCCAGCAGCCTTCAGGCTTACAATGAGCAGTTCTTC.

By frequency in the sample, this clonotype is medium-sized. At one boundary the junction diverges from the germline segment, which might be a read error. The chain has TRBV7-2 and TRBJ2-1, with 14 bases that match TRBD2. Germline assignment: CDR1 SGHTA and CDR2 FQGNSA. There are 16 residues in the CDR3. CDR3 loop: CASSLRARLAGGQVPF. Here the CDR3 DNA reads TGTGCCAGCAGCTTAAGGGCCCGACTAGCGGGGGGGCAGGTGCCTTTC.